This is a list of T cell receptor beta chains from one sample in a study of blood T cell repertoires in COVID-19. Data came from immunoSEQ multiplex PCR; TCRdb stores just in-frame clones and leaves some out. The sample lists about 52,000 clones; roughly four fifths were seen once. Sequenced material: peripheral blood. The receptor set was obtained from a man older than 75 with COVID-19, enrolled during active disease. CDR3s include the opening cysteine and the closing phenylalanine or tryptophan. The D gene is left open where the match is weak. A row's size may be missing; if present it is once, few, many or a size class.

j_gene	d_gene	abundance	v_gene	CDR3nt	CDR3aa
TRBJ1-6	-	few	TRBV6-5	TGTGCCAGCAGTTACTGGGGCAGGGAAAATTCACCCCTCCACTTT	CASSYWGRENSPLHF
TRBJ2-3	-	-	TRBV7-2	TGTGCCAGCAGCTTAAACGCGGGGGCGACAGATACGCAGTATTTT	CASSLNAGATDTQYF
TRBJ1-1	-	-	TRBV4-2	TGTGCCAGCAGCCTAGACCCTCAGGACACTGAAGCTTTCTTT	CASSLDPQDTEAFF
TRBJ2-3	-	-	TRBV24-1	TGTGCCACCAGTGATTTTTCGGGAGTTAGCACAGATACGCAGTATTTT	CATSDFSGVSTDTQYF
TRBJ1-1	-	-	TRBV9	TGTGCCAGCAGCGTAGGCCCAGGGATGAACACTGAAGCTTTCTTT	CASSVGPGMNTEAFF
TRBJ2-3	TRBD2	-	TRBV10-3	TGTGCCATCAGTAGATGGCGGGAGGAAGGAACAGATACGCAGTATTTT	CAISRWREEGTDTQYF
TRBJ1-2	TRBD1	-	TRBV5-1	TGCGCCAGCAGCCTAGGGACAGGGAGTGGCTACACCTTC	CASSLGTGSGYTF
TRBJ1-1	-	-	TRBV18	TGTGCCAGCTCACCAGACAGCACTGAAGCTTTCTTT	CASSPDSTEAFF
TRBJ1-2	-	few	TRBV28	TGTGCCAGCAGTTTATTAGGCGGGGACTGGAATGGCTACACCTTC	CASSLLGGDWNGYTF
TRBJ1-2	-	-	TRBV5-4	TGTGCCAGCAGCTCACAGGTAGCTAACTATGGCTACACCTTC	CASSSQVANYGYTF
TRBJ1-1	TRBD1	once	TRBV15	TGTGCCACCAGCAGGGGTCGGACAGGGGGTTTTATGAACACTGAAGCTTTCTTT	CATSRGRTGGFMNTEAFF
TRBJ2-1	-	few	TRBV5-1	TGCGCCAGCAGCTTGGGGAGTGGCGACAATGAGCAGTTCTTC	CASSLGSGDNEQFF
TRBJ1-1	TRBD1	-	TRBV6-2/TRBV6-3	TGTGCCAGCAGTTTCCAGGGGGCTCGGACTGAAGCTTTCTTT	CASSFQGARTEAFF
TRBJ1-5	-	-	TRBV15	TGTGCCACCAGCAGAGATGGGCAGCTCAATCAGCCCCAGCATTTT	CATSRDGQLNQPQHF
TRBJ2-1	-	-	TRBV5-4	TGTGCCAGCAATCGGGACAAGTCCTACAATGAGCAGTTCTTC	CASNRDKSYNEQFF
TRBJ1-4	-	-	TRBV2	TGTGCCAGCAGGGGGGGGACTAATGAAAAACTGTTTTTT	CASRGGTNEKLFF
TRBJ2-1	-	-	TRBV24-1	TGTGCCACCAGTGATTTGGGCAACAATGAGCAGTTCTTC	CATSDLGNNEQFF
TRBJ1-1	TRBD1	-	TRBV20-1	TGCAGTGCTAGTGGGACAGGGAGATTTCGCACTGAAGCTTTCTTT	CSASGTGRFRTEAFF
TRBJ1-1	TRBD1	-	TRBV18	TGTGCCAGCTCACTTCAGGGGGGCCAGAACACTGAAGCTTTCTTT	CASSLQGGQNTEAFF
TRBJ2-2	TRBD2	-	TRBV29-1	TGCAGCGTTGGATCGGGAGGGTACACCGGGGAGCTGTTTTTT	CSVGSGGYTGELFF
TRBJ2-7	-	many	TRBV5-4	TGTGCCAGCAGCTTACATCCCTACGAGCAGTACTTC	CASSLHPYEQYF
TRBJ2-5	TRBD1	once	TRBV6-6	TGTGCCAGCAGGAGGGACAGACAAGAGACCCAGTACTTC	CASRRDRQETQYF
TRBJ2-1	-	-	TRBV19	TGTGCCAGTAGTATCCCCTACTTAAACTCTGATTACAATGAGCAGTTCTTC	CASSIPYLNSDYNEQFF
TRBJ1-5	-	-	TRBV7-9	TGTGCCAGCAGCTTAGGAGGTTATCAGCCCCAGCATTTT	CASSLGGYQPQHF
TRBJ2-7	-	-	TRBV18	TGTGCCAGCTCATCCATGCTCGGGGAAGGGTCCTACGAGCAGTACTTC	CASSSMLGEGSYEQYF
TRBJ2-7	-	few	TRBV2	TGTGCCAGCAGTGAAAACAGGGACTCCTACGAGCAGTACTTC	CASSENRDSYEQYF
TRBJ2-5	TRBD1	-	TRBV20-1	TGCAGTGCTAGTAGACAGGGGGGTGAGACCCAGTACTTC	CSASRQGGETQYF
TRBJ1-4	-	once	TRBV4-3	TGCGCCAGCAGCCAAGATAGGAGGGGCCCAACTAATGAAAAACTGTTTTTT	CASSQDRRGPTNEKLFF
TRBJ2-7	-	-	TRBV5-1	TGCGCCAGCAGCTTACCCAGCTCCTACGAGCAGTACTTC	CASSLPSSYEQYF
TRBJ2-7	-	-	TRBV12-5	TGTGCTAGTGGTTTGGGTTTGGAGAAGCAGTACTTC	CASGLGLEKQYF
TRBJ2-1	TRBD2	once	TRBV7-2	TGTGCCAGCAGCTTATGGGGACTAGCGACGTTCTTC	CASSLWGLATFF
TRBJ2-2	TRBD2	-	TRBV11-2	TGTGCCAGCAGCAGGACTAGCGGGGGGTCCGGGGAGCTGTTTTTT	CASSRTSGGSGELFF
TRBJ1-1	-	-	TRBV19	TGTGCCAGTAGTACCCCGCTGGGACAACTGAACACTGAAGCTTTCTTT	CASSTPLGQLNTEAFF
TRBJ1-1	TRBD1	-	TRBV9	TGTGCCGGCAGCGTAGTACAGGGGGTGAACACTGAAGCTTTCTTT	CAGSVVQGVNTEAFF
TRBJ1-5	-	-	TRBV19	TGTGCCAGTAGTGTTGGCCTCTCCAATCAGCCCCAGCATTTT	CASSVGLSNQPQHF
TRBJ2-4	-	-	TRBV6-1	TGTGCCAGCAGTGAAACTAGGGGGGGACTAGCCAAAAACATTCAGTACTTC	CASSETRGGLAKNIQYF
TRBJ2-1	TRBD2	-	TRBV29-1	TGCAGCGTCTGTTACTACCCGGGACTAGCGGGAGAAGGGTATGAGCAGTTCTTC	CSVCYYPGLAGEGYEQFF
TRBJ1-1	TRBD1	-	TRBV6-2/TRBV6-3	TGTGCCAGCAGTTATCAGGGGGCGTTTACTGAAGCTTTCTTT	CASSYQGAFTEAFF
TRBJ1-2	-	-	TRBV15	TGTGCCACCAGCAGAGATCACGTCGAGGGCTCAAACTATGGCTACACCTTC	CATSRDHVEGSNYGYTF
TRBJ2-5	TRBD2	-	TRBV3-1/TRBV3-2	TGTGCCAGCAGCCCCGTAGGGGGCGGGAGGGTCCTTCAAGAGACCCAGTACTTC	CASSPVGGGRVLQETQYF
TRBJ2-7	-	-	TRBV27	TGTGCCAGTCTCGGGGGGCTCCCCTACGAGCAGTACTTC	CASLGGLPYEQYF
TRBJ1-2	TRBD1	once	TRBV29-1	TGCAGCGTTGGCGAACGGGACAGCCCTAGGTATGGCTACACCTTC	CSVGERDSPRYGYTF
TRBJ1-2	-	-	TRBV30	TGTGCCTGGAGTGTACGAAGGGGCGGCTATGGCTACACCTTC	CAWSVRRGGYGYTF
TRBJ1-5	TRBD1	once	TRBV18	TGTGCCAGCTCACCATTCCGACAGGGCTCCCAGCCCCAGCATTTT	CASSPFRQGSQPQHF
TRBJ2-7	-	few	TRBV7-9	TGTGCCAGCAGCTTAGCGCGGGACTGGTCCTACGAGCAGTACTTC	CASSLARDWSYEQYF
TRBJ2-5	TRBD1	-	TRBV25-1	TGTGCCAGCAGTGAATCCGGGACAGGGCGAGAGACCCAGTACTTC	CASSESGTGRETQYF
TRBJ2-3	-	-	TRBV5-5	TGTGCCAGCAGCTTGGCCCGAAATAGCGGAGCCGCCCCAGATACGCAGTATTTT	CASSLARNSGAAPDTQYF
TRBJ2-5	-	once	TRBV27	TGTGCCAGCAGTCCCCAGCTAGCTGAGATACAGACCCAGTACTTC	CASSPQLAEIQTQYF
TRBJ1-3	TRBD1	-	TRBV19	TGTGCCAGTAAGACAGGGGGAGGAAACACCATATATTTT	CASKTGGGNTIYF
TRBJ1-2	TRBD1	-	TRBV5-6	TGTGCCAGCAGCTTCTTGGACAGGGGGCGGAGTGGCTACACCTTC	CASSFLDRGRSGYTF
TRBJ1-3	-	-	TRBV7-2	TGTGCCAGCAGGCCAGGACTGAATGGAAACACCATATATTTT	CASRPGLNGNTIYF
TRBJ1-2	-	-	TRBV4-1	TGCGCCAGCAGCCAAGTCGGAGCTAACTATGGCTACACCTTC	CASSQVGANYGYTF
TRBJ1-5	-	-	TRBV27	TGTGCCAGCAGCACAGGGCTCCATAGCAATCAGCCCCAGCATTTT	CASSTGLHSNQPQHF
TRBJ1-2	TRBD1	-	TRBV5-3	TGTGCCAGAAGCCCTGAGGACAGGGAGTATGGCTACACCTTC	CARSPEDREYGYTF
TRBJ1-6	-	few	TRBV2	TGTGCCAGCAGTGGGACTCCTAATTCACCCCTCCACTTT	CASSGTPNSPLHF
TRBJ1-1	-	once	TRBV3-1/TRBV3-2	TGTGCCAGCAGCCAAGTAGGGGAATACACTGAAGCTTTCTTT	CASSQVGEYTEAFF
TRBJ2-5	TRBD2	-	TRBV7-2	TGTGCCAGCAGCTTCGGGACTAGCGAAGAGACCCAGTACTTC	CASSFGTSEETQYF